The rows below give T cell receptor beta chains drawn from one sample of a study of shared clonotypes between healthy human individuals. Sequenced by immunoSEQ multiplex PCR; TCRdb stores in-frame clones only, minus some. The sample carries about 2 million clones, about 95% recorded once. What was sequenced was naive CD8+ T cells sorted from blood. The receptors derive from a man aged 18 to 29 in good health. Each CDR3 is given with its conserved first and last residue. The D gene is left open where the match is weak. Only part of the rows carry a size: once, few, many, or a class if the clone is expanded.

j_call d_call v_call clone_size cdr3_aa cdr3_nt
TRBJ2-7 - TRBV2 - CASSGGVSYF TGTGCCAGCAGTGGGGGAGTATCATACTTC
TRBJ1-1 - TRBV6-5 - CASSIGRNTEAFF TGTGCCAGCAGTATCGGTCGGAACACTGAAGCTTTCTTT
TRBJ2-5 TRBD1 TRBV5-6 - CASTQSQGALLETQYF TGTGCCAGCACCCAGTCACAGGGGGCGCTTTTGGAGACCCAGTACTTC
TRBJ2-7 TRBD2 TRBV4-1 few CASSQGLAGAYEQYF TGCGCCAGCAGCCAGGGACTAGCGGGCGCCTACGAGCAGTACTTC
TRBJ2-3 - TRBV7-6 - CASSDYTRPGDGTDTQYF TGTGCCAGCAGCGACTACACGAGACCGGGGGACGGCACAGATACGCAGTATTTT
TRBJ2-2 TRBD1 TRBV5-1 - CASSSTETGPNTGELFF TGCGCCAGCAGCTCCACGGAGACAGGGCCGAACACCGGGGAGCTGTTTTTT
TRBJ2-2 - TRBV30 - CAWNLLNTGELFF TGTGCCTGGAACTTACTTAACACCGGGGAGCTGTTTTTT
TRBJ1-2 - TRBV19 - CASSILDSYGYTF TGTGCCAGTAGTATATTAGACTCCTATGGCTACACCTTC
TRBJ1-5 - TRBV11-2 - CASSLGEGELKHQPQHF TGTGCCAGCAGCTTAGGGGAGGGAGAATTAAAACATCAGCCCCAGCATTTT
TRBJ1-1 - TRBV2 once CASSEWVGEAFF TGTGCCAGCAGTGAATGGGTGGGGGAAGCTTTCTTT
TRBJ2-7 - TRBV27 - CASSLSLGNYEQYF TGTGCCAGCAGTTTATCCTTAGGGAACTACGAGCAGTACTTC
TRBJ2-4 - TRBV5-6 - CASNNGGLDIQYF TGTGCCAGCAACAATGGAGGGTTGGACATTCAGTACTTC
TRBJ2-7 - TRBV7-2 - CASSLGQGQFYEQYF TGTGCCAGCAGCTTAGGCCAGGGACAATTCTACGAGCAGTACTTC
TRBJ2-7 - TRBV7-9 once CASSSQDSYEQYF TGTGCCAGCAGTTCACAGGATTCCTACGAGCAGTACTTC
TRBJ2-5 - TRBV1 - CTSSQGTRRFQETQYF TGCACCAGCAGCCAAGGGACTAGGAGGTTTCAAGAGACCCAGTACTTC
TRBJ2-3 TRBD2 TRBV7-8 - CASSLAILGREGGDTQYF TGTGCCAGCAGCTTAGCCATACTAGGGCGGGAGGGTGGAGATACGCAGTATTTT
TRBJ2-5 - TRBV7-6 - CASSLEGGQETQYF TGTGCCAGCAGCTTAGAGGGGGGGCAAGAGACCCAGTACTTC
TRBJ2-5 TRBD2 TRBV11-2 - CASSPSRLAGEETQYF TGTGCCAGCAGCCCGAGCAGACTAGCGGGAGAGGAGACCCAGTACTTC
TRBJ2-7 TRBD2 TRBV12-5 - CASGLTAGEIYEQYF TGTGCTAGTGGTTTGACAGCGGGAGAGATCTACGAGCAGTACTTC
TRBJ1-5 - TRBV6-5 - CASMHYSNQPQHF TGTGCCAGCATGCACTATAGCAATCAGCCCCAGCATTTT
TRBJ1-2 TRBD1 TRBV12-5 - CARPDRMGDYGYTF TGTGCTAGGCCGGACAGGATGGGCGACTATGGCTACACCTTC
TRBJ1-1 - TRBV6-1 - CASSERGRPYEAFF TGTGCCAGCAGTGAGAGGGGCCGCCCTTATGAAGCTTTCTTT
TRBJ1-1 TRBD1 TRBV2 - CASRQGAWTEAFF TGTGCCAGCAGGCAGGGGGCCTGGACTGAAGCTTTCTTT
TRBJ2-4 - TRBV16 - CASSQSIQDIQYF TGTGCCAGCAGCCAATCGATTCAAGACATTCAGTACTTC
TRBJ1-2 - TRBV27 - CASSPHWVTYGYTF TGTGCCAGCAGCCCACATTGGGTGACCTATGGCTACACCTTC
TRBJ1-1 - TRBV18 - CASMSGVGPEAFF TGTGCCAGCATGAGTGGCGTGGGGCCTGAAGCTTTCTTT
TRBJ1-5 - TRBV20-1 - CSAGVGQPQHF TGCAGTGCTGGAGTAGGTCAGCCCCAGCATTTT
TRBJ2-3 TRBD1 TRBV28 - CASSPLTGEVFTDTQYF TGTGCCAGCAGTCCGTTGACAGGGGAAGTTTTCACAGATACGCAGTATTTT
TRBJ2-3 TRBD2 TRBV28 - CASSLYFLAGEPHPRSASTDTQYF TGTGCCAGCAGTTTATATTTCCTAGCGGGGGAACCGCACCCCAGAAGTGCTAGCACAGATACGCAGTATTTT
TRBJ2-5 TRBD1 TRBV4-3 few CASSPDRGQETQYF TGCGCCAGCAGCCCGGACAGGGGCCAAGAGACCCAGTACTTC
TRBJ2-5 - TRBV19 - CASSGGAYQETQYF TGTGCCAGTAGTGGCGGGGCGTACCAAGAGACCCAGTACTTC
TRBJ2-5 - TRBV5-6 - CASSPYRQQETQYF TGTGCCAGCAGCCCGTATAGACAACAAGAGACCCAGTACTTC
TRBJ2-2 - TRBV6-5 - CASSYAENTGELFF TGTGCCAGCAGTTACGCCGAGAACACCGGGGAGCTGTTTTTT
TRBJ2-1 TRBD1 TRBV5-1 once CASSSTGANNEQFF TGCGCCAGCAGCTCGACAGGGGCCAACAATGAGCAGTTCTTC
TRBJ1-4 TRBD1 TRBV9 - CASSGGQVNEKLFF TGTGCCAGCAGCGGGGGACAGGTCAATGAAAAACTGTTTTTT
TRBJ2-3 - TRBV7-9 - CASSSPAFTDTQYF TGTGCCAGCAGCTCTCCCGCTTTCACAGATACGCAGTATTTT